This T cell receptor (beta chain) was identified during a study of blood T cells in healthy people across ages. Germline V gene lookup returns CDR1 SGHTA and CDR2 FQGTGA. The CDR3 covers 17 residues. Next came a second PCR, run for about 7 to 12 cycles, which used a sample-barcoded 5' primer along with a J-beta primer mix. TCRdb itself ran the 5' RACE reads through MiXCR, one entry per CDR3 protein. The table has about 930,000 distinct CDR3 sequences, approximately 32% seen once. About this clonotype itself: A much larger clone is a single base away; this may be a read error.

This sample also appeared in a second study, on T cells of mothers and their children.

The chain has TRBV7-3 and TRBJ2-1; the D gene is possibly TRBD1 (6 bases). The tail of the sequence fits TRBJ2-7 better, so the J call may be wrong. The receptor was derived from a woman aged 35 to 49 in good health. The specimen sequenced was blood. In DNA form, the CDR3 reads TGTGCCAGCAGTTCCCAGCCGCCAGGGTATGGGGGCAATGAGCAGTACTTC. It encodes CASSSQPPGYGGNEQYF.